The rows below give T cell receptor beta chains drawn from one sample of a study of blood T cell repertoires in COVID-19. Sequencing was performed with immunoSEQ multiplex PCR; in TCRdb, only in-frame clones are kept and a portion is missing. The sample shows roughly 350,000 clones, roughly 86% of them seen only once. Material: peripheral blood. All receptors derive from a woman between 25 and 40 years old with COVID-19, enrolled during active disease. The CDR3 runs from the conserved cysteine through the conserved F or W. Each record gives: D gene, V gene, clone size, J gene, CDR3 protein, CDR3 DNA. The D gene is left open where the match is weak. For some rows the clone size is stated as once, few or many, or as a class when expanded; others skip it.

d_gene: NA; v_gene: TRBV30; abundance: few; j_gene: TRBJ1-2; CDR3aa: CAWSVLLSYGYTF; CDR3nt: TGTGCCTGGAGTGTACTCCTAAGCTATGGCTACACCTTC
d_gene: NA; v_gene: TRBV7-9; abundance: few; j_gene: TRBJ2-4; CDR3aa: CASRKTDSLAKNIQYF; CDR3nt: TGTGCCAGCAGAAAAACGGACAGTTTAGCCAAAAACATTCAGTACTTC
d_gene: NA; v_gene: TRBV27; abundance: NA; j_gene: TRBJ1-2; CDR3aa: CASSLSGGGGYTF; CDR3nt: TGTGCCAGCAGTTTGTCGGGGGGCGGGGGCTACACCTTC
d_gene: NA; v_gene: TRBV3-1/TRBV3-2; abundance: NA; j_gene: TRBJ1-1; CDR3aa: CASSARGRNTEAFF; CDR3nt: TGTGCCAGCAGCGCCAGGGGACGGAACACTGAAGCTTTCTTT
d_gene: TRBD1; v_gene: TRBV6-5; abundance: NA; j_gene: TRBJ2-3; CDR3aa: CASRPGQGQDTQYF; CDR3nt: TGTGCCAGCCGACCGGGACAGGGTCAAGATACGCAGTATTTT
d_gene: NA; v_gene: TRBV7-2; abundance: NA; j_gene: TRBJ2-3; CDR3aa: CASSTGDTQYF; CDR3nt: TGTGCCAGCAGTACCGGAGATACGCAGTATTTT
d_gene: NA; v_gene: TRBV24-1; abundance: NA; j_gene: TRBJ2-1; CDR3aa: CATSDPGVRGSNEQFF; CDR3nt: TGTGCCACCAGTGATCCCGGAGTCCGTGGATCGAATGAGCAGTTCTTC
d_gene: NA; v_gene: TRBV28; abundance: NA; j_gene: TRBJ1-1; CDR3aa: CATGVGGSTEAFF; CDR3nt: TGTGCCACAGGAGTAGGGGGTAGCACTGAAGCTTTCTTT
d_gene: TRBD2; v_gene: TRBV4-3; abundance: NA; j_gene: TRBJ2-3; CDR3aa: CASSRGTSGSTDTQYF; CDR3nt: TGCGCCAGCAGCCGCGGGACTAGCGGGAGCACAGATACGCAGTATTTT
d_gene: NA; v_gene: TRBV27; abundance: NA; j_gene: TRBJ2-7; CDR3aa: CASSPGVPNYEQYF; CDR3nt: TGTGCCAGCAGTCCAGGGGTCCCAAACTACGAGCAGTACTTC
d_gene: NA; v_gene: TRBV30; abundance: NA; j_gene: TRBJ1-3; CDR3aa: CAWSVRKLGNTIYF; CDR3nt: TGTGCCTGGAGTGTACGAAAGCTCGGAAACACCATATATTTT
d_gene: TRBD2; v_gene: TRBV6-1; abundance: NA; j_gene: TRBJ2-2; CDR3aa: CASSALAGGDTGELFF; CDR3nt: TGTGCCAGCAGTGCCCTAGCGGGAGGGGACACCGGGGAGCTGTTTTTT
d_gene: NA; v_gene: TRBV3-1/TRBV3-2; abundance: NA; j_gene: TRBJ2-2; CDR3aa: CASSRGTANTGELFF; CDR3nt: TGTGCCAGCAGCCGCGGGACAGCGAACACCGGGGAGCTGTTTTTT
d_gene: TRBD2; v_gene: TRBV2; abundance: NA; j_gene: TRBJ2-1; CDR3aa: CASHSGRTYNEQFF; CDR3nt: TGTGCCAGTCATAGCGGGAGAACCTACAATGAGCAGTTCTTC
d_gene: TRBD1; v_gene: TRBV27; abundance: NA; j_gene: TRBJ2-7; CDR3aa: CASSAGGVYEQYF; CDR3nt: TGTGCCAGCAGTGCAGGGGGCGTCTACGAGCAGTACTTC
d_gene: TRBD1; v_gene: TRBV5-8; abundance: NA; j_gene: TRBJ1-5; CDR3aa: CASSSIGQDIVPQHF; CDR3nt: TGTGCCAGCAGCTCCATCGGACAGGATATAGTGCCCCAGCATTTT
d_gene: TRBD1; v_gene: TRBV6-5; abundance: NA; j_gene: TRBJ1-2; CDR3aa: CASSPGTGGGGYTF; CDR3nt: TGTGCCAGCAGCCCCGGGACAGGGGGCGGTGGCTACACCTTC
d_gene: TRBD1; v_gene: TRBV28; abundance: NA; j_gene: TRBJ2-1; CDR3aa: CASRTTGVEQFF; CDR3nt: TGTGCCAGCAGAACGACAGGGGTTGAGCAGTTCTTC
d_gene: NA; v_gene: TRBV30; abundance: NA; j_gene: TRBJ2-3; CDR3aa: CAWSAEGGGTQYF; CDR3nt: TGTGCCTGGAGTGCCGAGGGAGGAGGCACGCAGTATTTT
d_gene: TRBD2; v_gene: TRBV5-6; abundance: NA; j_gene: TRBJ2-5; CDR3aa: CASSLGLAGVSETQYF; CDR3nt: TGTGCCAGCAGCTTGGGTCTAGCGGGAGTATCTGAGACCCAGTACTTC
d_gene: NA; v_gene: TRBV28; abundance: NA; j_gene: TRBJ1-2; CDR3aa: CASSLTGPYGYTF; CDR3nt: TGTGCCAGCAGCCTTACAGGGCCTTATGGCTACACCTTC
d_gene: TRBD1; v_gene: TRBV3-1/TRBV3-2; abundance: NA; j_gene: TRBJ2-3; CDR3aa: CASSQDSRDRGFSDTQYF; CDR3nt: TGTGCCAGCAGCCAAGATTCTCGGGACAGGGGTTTCTCCGATACGCAGTATTTT
d_gene: TRBD1; v_gene: TRBV19; abundance: NA; j_gene: TRBJ2-7; CDR3aa: CASSPIGDRGSYEQYF; CDR3nt: TGTGCCAGTAGTCCTATCGGGGACAGGGGTTCCTACGAGCAGTACTTC
d_gene: NA; v_gene: TRBV29-1; abundance: NA; j_gene: TRBJ2-7; CDR3aa: CSVVPDSTYEQYF; CDR3nt: TGCAGCGTTGTCCCGGACAGTACCTACGAGCAGTACTTC
d_gene: NA; v_gene: TRBV5-1; abundance: NA; j_gene: TRBJ2-5; CDR3aa: CASSLSAGEETQYF; CDR3nt: TGCGCCAGCAGCTTGTCGGCAGGGGAAGAGACCCAGTACTTC
d_gene: NA; v_gene: TRBV7-9; abundance: NA; j_gene: TRBJ2-2; CDR3aa: CASSFTGQNTGELFF; CDR3nt: TGTGCCAGCAGCTTTACCGGACAGAACACCGGGGAGCTGTTTTTT
d_gene: NA; v_gene: TRBV5-4; abundance: NA; j_gene: TRBJ2-3; CDR3aa: CASSSDPRRADTQYF; CDR3nt: TGTGCCAGCAGCTCCGACCCGAGGAGGGCAGATACGCAGTATTTT
d_gene: TRBD1; v_gene: TRBV7-3; abundance: NA; j_gene: TRBJ2-5; CDR3aa: CASSLTGTGGVETQYF; CDR3nt: TGTGCCAGCAGCTTAACTGGGACAGGGGGCGTGGAGACCCAGTACTTC
d_gene: TRBD1; v_gene: TRBV3-1/TRBV3-2; abundance: NA; j_gene: TRBJ2-2; CDR3aa: CASSPGTEYTGELFF; CDR3nt: TGTGCCAGCAGCCCCGGGACAGAGTACACCGGGGAGCTGTTTTTT
d_gene: TRBD2; v_gene: TRBV4-1; abundance: NA; j_gene: TRBJ2-7; CDR3aa: CASSLQGLAGGIYEQYF; CDR3nt: TGCGCCAGCAGCCTCCAGGGACTAGCGGGAGGAATTTACGAGCAGTACTTC
d_gene: NA; v_gene: TRBV5-5; abundance: NA; j_gene: TRBJ1-1; CDR3aa: CASSPGDMNTEAFF; CDR3nt: TGTGCCAGCAGCCCAGGGGACATGAACACTGAAGCTTTCTTT
d_gene: NA; v_gene: TRBV4-1; abundance: NA; j_gene: TRBJ2-7; CDR3aa: CASSQELSRADRSYEQYF; CDR3nt: TGCGCCAGCAGCCAAGAACTGTCCAGGGCAGATCGCTCCTACGAGCAGTACTTC
d_gene: NA; v_gene: TRBV30; abundance: NA; j_gene: TRBJ1-6; CDR3aa: CAWSSIRDSPLHF; CDR3nt: TGTGCCTGGAGTTCCATCAGGGATTCACCCCTCCACTTT
d_gene: NA; v_gene: TRBV4-2; abundance: NA; j_gene: TRBJ2-3; CDR3aa: CASSLIPGSTADTQYF; CDR3nt: TGTGCCAGCAGCCTTATACCAGGGTCTACTGCGGATACGCAGTATTTT
d_gene: NA; v_gene: TRBV2; abundance: NA; j_gene: TRBJ2-3; CDR3aa: CASSEGGRGPDTQYF; CDR3nt: TGTGCCAGCAGTGAGGGTGGCCGAGGCCCAGATACGCAGTATTTT
d_gene: NA; v_gene: TRBV7-6; abundance: once; j_gene: TRBJ1-1; CDR3aa: CASSPDYRANTEAFF; CDR3nt: TGTGCCAGCAGTCCCGACTACAGGGCCAACACTGAAGCTTTCTTT
d_gene: NA; v_gene: TRBV9; abundance: NA; j_gene: TRBJ2-7; CDR3aa: CASSVGPSNEQYF; CDR3nt: TGTGCCAGCAGCGTGGGGCCGTCTAACGAGCAGTACTTC
d_gene: NA; v_gene: TRBV28; abundance: NA; j_gene: TRBJ2-2; CDR3aa: CASSPEDFGDGELFF; CDR3nt: TGTGCCAGCAGCCCGGAGGATTTTGGGGACGGGGAGCTGTTTTTT
d_gene: NA; v_gene: TRBV11-2; abundance: few; j_gene: TRBJ2-1; CDR3aa: CASSPGIVGEQFF; CDR3nt: TGTGCCAGCAGCCCCGGGATTGTGGGTGAGCAGTTCTTC
d_gene: NA; v_gene: TRBV27; abundance: NA; j_gene: TRBJ2-7; CDR3aa: CASSPSVYEQYF; CDR3nt: TGTGCCAGCAGCCCTAGCGTTTACGAGCAGTACTTC
d_gene: TRBD1; v_gene: TRBV3-1/TRBV3-2; abundance: NA; j_gene: TRBJ1-1; CDR3aa: CASSPQWPGGARRAEAFF; CDR3nt: TGTGCCAGCAGCCCCCAATGGCCAGGGGGCGCGAGGAGGGCTGAAGCTTTCTTT
d_gene: NA; v_gene: TRBV7-2; abundance: NA; j_gene: TRBJ2-7; CDR3aa: CASTPNRGRSYEQYF; CDR3nt: TGTGCCAGCACCCCCAATCGGGGAAGATCCTACGAGCAGTACTTC
d_gene: TRBD1; v_gene: TRBV7-9; abundance: NA; j_gene: TRBJ2-7; CDR3aa: CASSSQGEKQYF; CDR3nt: TGTGCCAGCAGCTCACAGGGGGAAAAGCAGTACTTC
d_gene: NA; v_gene: TRBV2; abundance: NA; j_gene: TRBJ2-6; CDR3aa: CASSLPSGANVLTF; CDR3nt: TGTGCCAGCAGCCTTCCCTCTGGGGCCAACGTCCTGACTTTC
d_gene: NA; v_gene: TRBV7-2; abundance: NA; j_gene: TRBJ2-2; CDR3aa: CASSLVSRTGELFF; CDR3nt: TGTGCCAGCAGCTTAGTATCGAGGACCGGGGAGCTGTTTTTT